These T cell receptor beta chains were read from a single sample in a study of blood T cell repertoires in COVID-19. Assay used: immunoSEQ multiplex PCR; TCRdb lists only in-frame clones, some missing. The table has 100,000 or so clones, about 86% seen once. The sample taken for sequencing was PBMCs or T cells enriched from blood (not recorded which). The receptors come from a woman in her fifties or sixties who had recovered from COVID-19. Both conserved end residues are part of each CDR3. The D gene is left open where the match is weak. Some rows mark clone size as missing; the rest say once, few, many or name a class of expanded clone.

abundance	len	d_gene	v_gene	j_gene	CDR3nt	CDR3aa
NA	13	TRBD2	TRBV6-6	TRBJ2-7	TGTGCCAGCAGTTACATCGGGGGGTACGAGCAGTACTTC	CASSYIGGYEQYF
NA	14	TRBD1	TRBV28	TRBJ1-1	TGTGCCAGCAGTTTCTCGGACAGGGACACTGAAGCTTTCTTT	CASSFSDRDTEAFF
NA	15	NA	TRBV28	TRBJ2-7	TGTGCCAGCAGTTTATCTGCCTTCTCCCCGAGGGAGCAGTACTTC	CASSLSAFSPREQYF
NA	15	TRBD1	TRBV28	TRBJ2-7	TGTGCCAGCAGCCCCGGGGGGACAGGGACTTACGAGCAGTACTTC	CASSPGGTGTYEQYF
NA	14	NA	TRBV30	TRBJ2-7	TGTGCCTGGAGGACGGATGGGCAGATCTACGAGCAGTACTTC	CAWRTDGQIYEQYF
NA	17	TRBD2	TRBV5-1	TRBJ2-1	TGCGCCAGCAGCCCTTTCCCTAGCGGGGGCACCTACAATGAGCAGTTCTTC	CASSPFPSGGTYNEQFF
NA	15	NA	TRBV3-1/TRBV3-2	TRBJ2-7	TGTGCCAGCAGCAGGGACTCAGCATCCCCCTACGAGCAGTACTTC	CASSRDSASPYEQYF
NA	14	NA	TRBV5-1	TRBJ1-1	TGCGCCAGCAGCTTGGTTAGCAGGGACACTGAAGCTTTCTTT	CASSLVSRDTEAFF
NA	18	TRBD2	TRBV28	TRBJ2-5	TGTGCCACCTCGAATCGGTTGGCTAGCGGGGGGACCCAAGAGACCCAGTACTTC	CATSNRLASGGTQETQYF
NA	12	NA	TRBV27	TRBJ1-2	TGTGCCAGCAGTAGCCCATTTTCTGGCTACACCTTC	CASSSPFSGYTF
NA	13	NA	TRBV9	TRBJ2-7	TGTGCCAGCAGCCCCGCGGAATCCACGGAGCAGTACTTC	CASSPAESTEQYF
few	13	NA	TRBV11-2	TRBJ1-2	TGTGCCAGCAGCCCACGGGGTTTAGGTGGCTACACCTTC	CASSPRGLGGYTF
NA	15	TRBD1	TRBV19	TRBJ2-7	TGTGCCAGTAGTTTATCCGGGACAGGGATGTACGAGCAGTACTTC	CASSLSGTGMYEQYF
NA	15	NA	TRBV7-3	TRBJ2-1	TGTGCCAGCAGCTTAAACGGGGGCTCCTACAATGAGCAGTTCTTC	CASSLNGGSYNEQFF
once	14	TRBD1	TRBV7-8	TRBJ2-3	TGTGCCAGCAGCTGGGGACAGAGCACAGATACGCAGTATTTT	CASSWGQSTDTQYF
NA	17	TRBD2	TRBV13	TRBJ2-3	TGTGCCAGCAGCTTACAAGTGTTGCGGGGGGGCACAGATACGCAGTATTTT	CASSLQVLRGGTDTQYF
NA	14	TRBD1	TRBV6-5	TRBJ2-7	TGTGCCAGCAGTACCCGGGACAGGGGTCCCGAGCAGTACTTC	CASSTRDRGPEQYF
NA	14	TRBD1	TRBV6-5	TRBJ2-4	TGTGCCAGCAGTCCGCCGGGACAGGAAAACATTCAGTACTTC	CASSPPGQENIQYF
NA	15	TRBD1	TRBV28	TRBJ2-7	TGTGCCAGCAGTCTCAGACAGGGTGGTCGGGACGAGCAGTACTTC	CASSLRQGGRDEQYF
NA	13	NA	TRBV12-3/TRBV12-4	TRBJ2-7	TGTGCCAGCAGCTGGGGACTCCCAGGCGAGCAGTACTTC	CASSWGLPGEQYF
NA	15	TRBD2	TRBV27	TRBJ2-7	TGTGCCAGCAGTTCCCCTAGCGGGAGCTCCTACGAGCAGTACTTC	CASSSPSGSSYEQYF
NA	14	NA	TRBV6-2/TRBV6-3	TRBJ2-1	TGTGCCAGCAGTTCGTCCCCGGGATTCAATGAGCAGTTCTTC	CASSSSPGFNEQFF
NA	14	NA	TRBV9	TRBJ2-3	TGTGCCAGCAGCGTAGCCCCAGGCCCAGATACGCAGTATTTT	CASSVAPGPDTQYF
NA	15	NA	TRBV7-9	TRBJ1-4	TGTGCCAGCAGCTTGGCGTCGGCTGCAGGGGAAAAACTGTTTTTT	CASSLASAAGEKLFF
few	18	NA	TRBV5-5	TRBJ1-1	TGTGCCAGCAGCGAACCGGGGGGCAGGAACATTATGAACACTGAAGCTTTCTTT	CASSEPGGRNIMNTEAFF
NA	15	TRBD2	TRBV5-1	TRBJ2-7	TGCGCCAGCAGCCCGGAGCCCATAGCGGGAGGCGAGCAGTACTTC	CASSPEPIAGGEQYF
NA	13	NA	TRBV27	TRBJ1-1	TGTGCCAGCAGAGCCCGTTGGGGGGGTGAAGCTTTCTTT	CASRARWGGEAFF
NA	13	NA	TRBV10-2	TRBJ2-3	TGCGCCAGCAGGATGGACAGTCAAGATACGCAGTATTTT	CASRMDSQDTQYF
NA	15	TRBD2	TRBV19	TRBJ2-1	TGTGCCAGTAGTATTTTCGGACTAGGCTACAATGAGCAGTTCTTC	CASSIFGLGYNEQFF
NA	16	TRBD1	TRBV12-5	TRBJ1-1	TGTGCTAGTGGTTTGGTACTGGACAGGGGTGTCGCTGAAGCTTTCTTT	CASGLVLDRGVAEAFF
NA	13	NA	TRBV12-3/TRBV12-4	TRBJ1-1	TGTGCCAGCAGTTTAGAACTTAACACTGAAGCTTTCTTT	CASSLELNTEAFF
NA	13	NA	TRBV20-1	TRBJ1-4	TGCAGTGCTAGTAGAGATCCTAATGAAAAACTGTTTTTT	CSASRDPNEKLFF
once	15	TRBD1	TRBV10-3	TRBJ2-5	TGTGCCATCAGTGAAGATACAGGGGGGAGAGAGACCCAGTACTTC	CAISEDTGGRETQYF
few	15	NA	TRBV19	TRBJ2-3	TGTGCCAGTAGTGGTTACAGGGATGGGGCAGATACGCAGTATTTT	CASSGYRDGADTQYF
NA	19	TRBD2	TRBV24-1	TRBJ2-3	TGTGCCACCAGTGATACTGCCGTGTCCGGCGGGGGGCCCACAGATACGCAGTATTTT	CATSDTAVSGGGPTDTQYF
NA	13	NA	TRBV4-1	TRBJ1-1	TGCGCCAGCAGCCAGGATCAGGGGACTGAAGCTTTCTTT	CASSQDQGTEAFF
NA	14	TRBD2	TRBV10-3	TRBJ2-1	TGTGCCATCAGTGAGGGAAGGACTAGCCGGGAGCAGTTCTTC	CAISEGRTSREQFF
NA	15	TRBD1	TRBV12-5	TRBJ2-1	TGTGCTAGTGGGGACAGGGCCGTCCATCACAATGAGCAGTTCTTC	CASGDRAVHHNEQFF
NA	16	TRBD1	TRBV27	TRBJ1-4	TGTGCCAGCAGTTTATCGATCGACAGGGATGTTGAAAAACTGTTTTTT	CASSLSIDRDVEKLFF
NA	14	TRBD1	TRBV28	TRBJ1-1	TGTGCCAGCAGAAACAGGGGCCTAAACACTGAAGCTTTCTTT	CASRNRGLNTEAFF
NA	15	TRBD1	TRBV11-2	TRBJ2-7	TGTGCCAGCAGCACCGGGACAGATCAACGCTACGAGCAGTACTTC	CASSTGTDQRYEQYF
NA	15	TRBD2	TRBV7-8	TRBJ2-3	TGTGCCAGCAGCTTAGAGGGGAGGGCTCGGGGTACGCAGTATTTT	CASSLEGRARGTQYF
NA	15	NA	TRBV5-3	TRBJ1-2	TGTGCCAGAAGCTTAATCCGACAGGATTGCTATGGCTACACCTTC	CARSLIRQDCYGYTF
NA	14	NA	TRBV10-3	TRBJ2-7	TGTGCCATCAGTGAGTCCGGGATGGCCTACGAGCAGTACTTC	CAISESGMAYEQYF
few	14	NA	TRBV7-9	TRBJ2-1	TGTGCCAGCAGCTTGGGCCCCCTAACCGACGAGCAGTTCTTC	CASSLGPLTDEQFF
NA	16	TRBD1	TRBV15	TRBJ2-1	TGTGCCACCAGCAGAGGGTCAGGGGGCGAGTACAATGAGCAGTTCTTC	CATSRGSGGEYNEQFF
NA	18	TRBD2	TRBV13	TRBJ2-5	TGTGCCAGCAGCTCCGAGGGACTAGCGGGGGAGAATAGAGAGACCCAGTACTTC	CASSSEGLAGENRETQYF
NA	15	TRBD2	TRBV27	TRBJ2-1	TGTGCCAGCAGCCGGACTAGCGGGAGGTATCATGAGCAGTTCTTC	CASSRTSGRYHEQFF
once	14	NA	TRBV19	TRBJ2-1	TGTGCCAGTACCTTTAAGAGCTCCTACAATGAGCAGTTCTTC	CASTFKSSYNEQFF
few	14	NA	TRBV7-9	TRBJ2-7	TGTGCCAGCAGCTCTGAACTGACTTTCTACGAGCAGTACTTC	CASSSELTFYEQYF
NA	17	TRBD1	TRBV3-1/TRBV3-2	TRBJ1-2	TGTGCCAGCAGCCACCATGGGACAGGGGGCCCCTCCTATGGCTACACCTTC	CASSHHGTGGPSYGYTF